This TCR beta chain stems from a study of regulatory T cells in long-lasting Graves disease. General study results and limits: Persistent Graves' patients showed less TCR diversity than newly diagnosed patients showed. Persistent disease samples used TRBV28, TRBJ1-2 and TRBJ2-5 preferentially.

Trimming removed 3 bases from V and 6 bases from J, with 17 bases in between. The CDR3 contains 15 residues. In germline, CDR1 is ENHRY, CDR2 SYGVKD. This clonotype appeared many times. Its antigen is currently unknown. Arm-PCR of CDR3 regions and iRepertoire HTBI primers were the basis on which TCR beta libraries were built. TCRdb re-called the multiplex PCR reads through MiXCR, storing one row per CDR3 protein. This table holds a few hundred thousand distinct CDR3 sequences, around 15% found once. The time point denotes: newly diagnosed GD, antithyroid drugs for less than 3 months. RNA extracted from PBMCs served as the sequencing template. These data also featured in a second study, about T cells in Graves' hyperthyroidism and ophthalmopathy. That source reports: Initially, a first-round RT-PCR of the TCR CDR3 employed the HTBI primer set.

This receptor was obtained from a woman aged 45-65 years with Graves disease. The sample here was peripheral blood mononuclear cells (PBMCs), taken at new diagnosis, from a patient treated with antithyroid drugs. This chain connects TRBV10-3 to TRBJ1-1, with D unresolved. The CDR3 bases are TGTGCCATCAGTGAAGGAGACCACCTGAGGGCTGAAGCTTTCTTT. Amino acid sequence: CAISEGDHLRAEAFF.